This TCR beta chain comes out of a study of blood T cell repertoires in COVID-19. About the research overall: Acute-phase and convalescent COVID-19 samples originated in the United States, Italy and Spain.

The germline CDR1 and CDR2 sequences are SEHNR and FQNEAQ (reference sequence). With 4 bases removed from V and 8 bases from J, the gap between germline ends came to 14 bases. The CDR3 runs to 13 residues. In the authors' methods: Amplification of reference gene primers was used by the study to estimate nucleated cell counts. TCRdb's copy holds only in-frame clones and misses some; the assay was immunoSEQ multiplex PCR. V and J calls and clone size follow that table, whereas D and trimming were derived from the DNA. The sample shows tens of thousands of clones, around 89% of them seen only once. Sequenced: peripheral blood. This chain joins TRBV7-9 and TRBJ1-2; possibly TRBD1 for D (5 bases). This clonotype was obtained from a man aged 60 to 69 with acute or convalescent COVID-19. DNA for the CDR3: TGTGCCAGCAGCTCAGAAAGGGGTATGGGCTACACCTTC. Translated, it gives CASSSERGMGYTF.